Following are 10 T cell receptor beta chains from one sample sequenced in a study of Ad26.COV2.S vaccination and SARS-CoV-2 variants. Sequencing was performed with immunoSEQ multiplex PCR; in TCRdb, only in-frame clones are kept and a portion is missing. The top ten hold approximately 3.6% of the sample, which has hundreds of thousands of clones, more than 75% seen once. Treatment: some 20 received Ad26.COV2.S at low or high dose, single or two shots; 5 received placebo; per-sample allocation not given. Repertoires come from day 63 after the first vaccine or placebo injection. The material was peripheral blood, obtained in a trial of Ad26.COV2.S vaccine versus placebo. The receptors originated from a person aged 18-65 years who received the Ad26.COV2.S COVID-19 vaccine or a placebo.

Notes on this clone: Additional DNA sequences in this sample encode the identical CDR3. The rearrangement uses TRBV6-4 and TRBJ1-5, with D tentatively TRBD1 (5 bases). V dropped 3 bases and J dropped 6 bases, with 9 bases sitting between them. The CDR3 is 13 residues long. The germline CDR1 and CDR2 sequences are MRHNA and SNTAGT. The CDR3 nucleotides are TGTGCCAGCAGTGAGACAGCAGGTCAGCCCCAGCATTTT. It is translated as CASSETAGQPQHF.

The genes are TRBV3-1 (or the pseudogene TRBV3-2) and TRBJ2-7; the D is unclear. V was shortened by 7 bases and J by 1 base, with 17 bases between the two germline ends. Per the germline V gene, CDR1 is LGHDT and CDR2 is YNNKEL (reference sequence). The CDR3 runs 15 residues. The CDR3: CASTPGPTRSYEQYF. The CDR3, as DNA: TGTGCCAGCACCCCCGGGCCAACCAGGTCCTACGAGCAGTACTTC.

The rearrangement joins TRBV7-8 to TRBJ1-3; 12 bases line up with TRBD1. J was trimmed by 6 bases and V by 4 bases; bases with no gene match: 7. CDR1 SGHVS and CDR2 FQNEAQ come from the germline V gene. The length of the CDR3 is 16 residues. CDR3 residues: CASSSNTGQGANTIYF. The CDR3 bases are TGTGCCAGCAGCTCAAATACGGGACAGGGGGCAAACACCATATATTTT.

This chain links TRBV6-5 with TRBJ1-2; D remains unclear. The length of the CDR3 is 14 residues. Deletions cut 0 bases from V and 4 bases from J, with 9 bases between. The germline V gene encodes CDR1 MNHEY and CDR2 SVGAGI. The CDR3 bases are TGTGCCAGCAGTTACTCGAGAGACTCCTATGGCTACACCTTC. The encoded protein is CASSYSRDSYGYTF.

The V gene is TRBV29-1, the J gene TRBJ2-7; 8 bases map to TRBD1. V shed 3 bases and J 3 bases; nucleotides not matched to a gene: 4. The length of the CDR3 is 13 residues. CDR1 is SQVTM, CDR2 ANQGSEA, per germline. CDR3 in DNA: TGCAGCGTTGATGGGACAGGAGACTACGAGCAGTACTTC. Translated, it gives CSVDGTGDYEQYF.

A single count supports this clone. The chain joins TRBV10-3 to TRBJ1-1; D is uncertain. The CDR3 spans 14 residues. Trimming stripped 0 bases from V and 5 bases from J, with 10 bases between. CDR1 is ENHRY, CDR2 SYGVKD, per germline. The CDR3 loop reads CAISESTAQTEAFF. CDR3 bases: TGTGCCATCAGTGAGTCGACGGCGCAAACTGAAGCTTTCTTT.

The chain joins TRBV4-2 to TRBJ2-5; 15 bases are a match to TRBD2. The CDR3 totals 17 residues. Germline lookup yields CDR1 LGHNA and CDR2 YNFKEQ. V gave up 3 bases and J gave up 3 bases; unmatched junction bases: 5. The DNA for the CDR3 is TGTGCCAGCAGCCATCGGACTAGCGGGGGGGCCAAAGAGACCCAGTACTTC. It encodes CASSHRTSGGAKETQYF.

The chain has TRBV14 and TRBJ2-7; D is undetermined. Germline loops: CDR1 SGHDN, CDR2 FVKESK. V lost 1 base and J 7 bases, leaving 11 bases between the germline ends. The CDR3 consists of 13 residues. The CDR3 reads CASSQARQGEQYF. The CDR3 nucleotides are TGTGCCAGCAGCCAAGCCCGACAAGGGGAGCAGTACTTC.

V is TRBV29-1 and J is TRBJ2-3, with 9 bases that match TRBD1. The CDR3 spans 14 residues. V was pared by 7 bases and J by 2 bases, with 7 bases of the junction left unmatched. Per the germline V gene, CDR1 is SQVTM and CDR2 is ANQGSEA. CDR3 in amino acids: CSASRDRDTDTQYF. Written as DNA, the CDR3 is TGCAGCGCCTCCCGGGACAGGGACACAGATACGCAGTATTTT.

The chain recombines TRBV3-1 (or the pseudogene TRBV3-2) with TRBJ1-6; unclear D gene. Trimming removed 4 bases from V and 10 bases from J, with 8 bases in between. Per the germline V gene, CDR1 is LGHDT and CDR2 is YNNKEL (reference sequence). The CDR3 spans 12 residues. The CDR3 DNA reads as TGTGCCAGCAGCCGAGCTACCTCACCCCTCCACTTT. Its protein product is CASSRATSPLHF.